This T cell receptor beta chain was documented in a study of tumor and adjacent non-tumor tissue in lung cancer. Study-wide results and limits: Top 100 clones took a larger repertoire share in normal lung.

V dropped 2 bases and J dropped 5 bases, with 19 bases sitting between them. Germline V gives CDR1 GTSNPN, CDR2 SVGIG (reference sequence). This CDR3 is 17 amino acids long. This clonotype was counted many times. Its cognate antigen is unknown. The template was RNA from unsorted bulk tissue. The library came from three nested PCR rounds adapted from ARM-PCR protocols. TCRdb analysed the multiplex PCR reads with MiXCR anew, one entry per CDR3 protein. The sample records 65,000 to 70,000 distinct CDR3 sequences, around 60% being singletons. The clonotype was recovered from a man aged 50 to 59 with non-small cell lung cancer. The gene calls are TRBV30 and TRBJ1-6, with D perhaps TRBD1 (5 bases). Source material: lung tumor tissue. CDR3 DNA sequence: TGTGCCTGGAGTAGAGGGGCAGGGTCCCTCCATAATTCACCCCTCCACTTT. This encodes CAWSRGAGSLHNSPLHF.